The 20 T cell receptor beta chains below all came from one sample that was sequenced in a study of blood T cells in healthy people across ages. A second PCR, run for about 7 to 11 cycles, used a sample-barcoded 5' primer plus a J-beta primer mix. Each CDR3 protein gets one entry after TCRdb re-called the 5' RACE reads with MiXCR. In the table there are around 940,000 distinct CDR3 sequences, 51% of which are singletons. Material for sequencing was blood. The receptors shown here come from a woman aged 55-75 years in good health.

This clonotype was seen a handful of times. V is TRBV12-3 or TRBV12-4 and J is TRBJ2-7; D is unclear. This CDR3 spans 14 amino acids. V was pared by 3 bases and J by 3 bases, with 12 bases between. CDR3 in amino acids: CASSLGWEHYEQYF. The CDR3 nucleotides are TGTGCCAGCAGTTTGGGGTGGGAACACTACGAGCAGTACTTC.

This rearrangement joins TRBV29-1 to TRBJ1-2; D possibly corresponds to TRBD1 (6 bases). Germline CDR1 reads SQVTM; CDR2 reads ANQGSEA. The CDR3 is 12 amino acids. V dropped 5 bases and J dropped 7 bases, with 14 bases sitting between them. The CDR3 loop is CSVRTGRGGYTF. The CDR3 nucleotides are TGCAGCGTTCGAACAGGGCGGGGTGGCTACACCTTC.

The table lists this clonotype with many counts. The chain recombines TRBV5-1 with TRBJ2-7; TRBD2 matches 8 bases. V lost 4 bases, J lost 3 bases, and 6 bases stayed unmatched. There are 14 residues in the CDR3. The V gene's germline CDR1 is SGHRS and CDR2 YFSETQ. The CDR3 spells CASSVSGTSYEQYF. The CDR3 DNA follows: TGCGCCAGCAGCGTTAGCGGGACCAGCTACGAGCAGTACTTC.

V gene TRBV29-1 combines with J gene TRBJ2-7, with TRBD1 as a possible D gene (6 bases). CDR3 size: 13 residues. V was shortened by 1 base and J by 3 bases, with 10 bases between the two germline ends. The germline CDR1 and CDR2 sequences are SQVTM and ANQGSEA. In DNA form, the CDR3 reads TGCAGCGTTGAAGTTAGGGGGAACTACGAGCAGTACTTC. This gives the protein CSVEVRGNYEQYF.

This clonotype was observed a handful of times. The chain joins TRBV30 to TRBJ2-7, with a possible D match to TRBD1 (5 bases). The V and J ends lost 0 bases and 2 bases respectively, with 11 bases between them. Germline CDR1 GTSNPN, CDR2 SVGIG (reference sequence). This CDR3 contains 14 residues. The CDR3 bases are TGTGCCTGGAGTGTACCGCAGGGCCCCTACGAGCAGTACTTC. Its protein is CAWSVPQGPYEQYF.

This clonotype was picked up a small number of times. The rearrangement joins TRBV2 to TRBJ2-3; no reliable D call. Germline V lookup: CDR1 SNHLY, CDR2 FYNNEI. With 0 bases removed from V and 3 bases from J, the gap between germline ends came to 10 bases. The CDR3 length is 15 residues. Here the CDR3 reads CASSEALLGTDTQYF. The CDR3 DNA follows: TGTGCCAGCAGTGAAGCGCTTCTGGGGACAGATACGCAGTATTTT.

This clonotype was counted only a few times. The V gene is TRBV6-5, the J gene TRBJ2-7; 8 bases map to TRBD2. From germline, CDR1 is MNHEY and CDR2 SVGAGI. With 2 bases clipped from V and 4 bases from J, the junction kept 7 bases outside the gene matches. This CDR3 has 15 residues. CDR3 sequence (DNA): TGTGCCAGCAGTTACGGCCGGGAGGGCCTTTACGAGCAGTACTTC. Encoded protein: CASSYGREGLYEQYF.

This clonotype was counted only a few times. The chain joins TRBV9 to TRBJ2-7, with D maybe TRBD1 (6 bases). The CDR3 extends over 15 amino acids. Trimming took 3 bases from V and 4 from J, leaving 17 bases between them. Per germline, CDR1 SGDLS and CDR2 YYNGEE. The CDR3 here is CASSASGTPTYEQYF. The CDR3 bases are TGTGCCAGCAGCGCCTCCGGGACACCGACTTACGAGCAGTACTTC. The complete variable domain, with remaining parts taken from reference TRBV9 and TRBJ2-7, reads DSGVTQTPKHLITATGQRVTLRCSPRSGDLSVYWYQQSLDQGLQFLIQYYNGEERAKGNILERFSAQQFPDLHSELNLSSLELGDSALYFCASSASGTPTYEQYFGPGTRLTVT.

This clonotype has only a few counts. The V and J genes are TRBV7-2 and TRBJ2-7; D call uncertain. Germline-derived CDR1 and CDR2 are SGHTA and FQGNSA. Trimming pared 5 bases from V and 3 bases from J, leaving 11 bases between. This CDR3 spans 13 amino acids. Here the CDR3 reads CASSRDTNYEQYF. DNA for the CDR3: TGTGCCAGCAGCCGTGACACGAACTACGAGCAGTACTTC.

This clonotype was observed a handful of times. The chain carries TRBV7-9 and TRBJ2-3; 10 nucleotides align to TRBD2. V shed 1 base, J shed 6 bases, and the junction held 7 bases outside the gene matches. CDR3 length: 16 residues. Germline V gene sequence: CDR1 SEHNR, CDR2 FQNEAQ (reference sequence). The CDR3, as DNA: TGTGCCAGCAGCTTAGTCCTAGCGGGAGTATCCGATACGCAGTATTTT. This gives the protein CASSLVLAGVSDTQYF.

V gene TRBV4-2 combines with J gene TRBJ2-5; no definite D call. This CDR3 contains 15 residues. The germline V gene has CDR1 LGHNA and CDR2 YNFKEQ. Trimming removed 7 bases at V and 4 bases at J, with 19 bases between. The DNA for the CDR3 is TGTGCCAGCACCCCTGCTTGGATTCGTGGAGAGACCCAGTACTTC. Its protein is CASTPAWIRGETQYF.

The CDR3 reads CASSPSRDRFPGRSEQYF. The CDR3, as DNA: TGTGCCAGCAGCCCAAGCCGGGACAGGTTTCCTGGACGGTCCGAGCAGTACTTC. This chain uses TRBV7-3 with TRBJ2-5, with 8 bases that match TRBD1. The end of the DNA aligns better with TRBJ2-7, so the J call may be wrong. This CDR3 contains 18 residues. Germline V gene lookup returns CDR1 SGHTA and CDR2 FQGTGA.

V and J are TRBV20-1 and TRBJ1-4, with a possible D match to TRBD1 (6 bases). This CDR3 contains 16 residues. Germline V CDR1 and CDR2: DFQATT, SNEGSKA (reference sequence). V was pared by 0 bases and J by 6 bases, with 17 bases between. The CDR3 bases are TGCAGTGCTAGAGACGGGAGACAGGCCCAAGATGAAAAACTGTTTTTT. Translating it yields CSARDGRQAQDEKLFF.

The CDR3 loop reads CASSLLALTSGRAHYEQYF. Written as DNA, the CDR3 is TGTGCCAGCAGCTTATTGGCGTTGACTAGCGGGAGGGCTCATTACGAGCAGTACTTC. The V call is TRBV7-3, the J call TRBJ2-7; 14 nucleotides match TRBD2. Germline V gene lookup returns CDR1 SGHTA and CDR2 FQGTGA. V lost 2 bases and J lost 4; bases outside the gene matches: 13. This CDR3 region has 19 residues. Full variable domain (outside the CDR3, taken from reference TRBV7-3 and TRBJ2-7): GAGVSQTPSNKVTEKGKYVELRCDPISGHTALYWYRQSLGQGPEFLIYFQGTGAADDSGLPNDRFFAVRPEGSVSTLKIQRTERGDSAVYLCASSLLALTSGRAHYEQYFGPGTRLTVT.

The chain employs TRBV25-1 and TRBJ1-5; D is possibly TRBD1 (5 bases). The CDR3 covers 13 residues. Germline V gene data show CDR1 as MGHDK and CDR2 as SYGVNS. Trimming removed 4 bases at V and 5 bases at J, with 9 bases between. CDR3 sequence: CASSVGDHQPQHF. CDR3 nucleotides: TGTGCCAGCAGTGTGGGGGACCATCAGCCCCAGCATTTT.

This clonotype was found once. The chain combines TRBV28 with TRBJ2-3; 7 positions match TRBD2. Germline assignment: CDR1 MDHEN and CDR2 SYDVKM. This CDR3 comprises 13 residues. Trimming took 8 bases from V and 5 from J; bases not matched to a gene: 7. The CDR3 spells CASSQLALDTQYF. DNA of the CDR3: TGTGCCAGCTCCCAACTAGCGCTAGATACGCAGTATTTT. The full variable domain, rest sourced from reference TRBV28 and TRBJ2-3, is DVKVTQSSRYLVKRTGEKVFLECVQDMDHENMFWYRQDPGLGLRLIYFSYDVKMKEKGDIPEGYSVSREKKERFSLILESASTNQTSMYLCASSQLALDTQYFGPGTRLTVL.

CDR3 amino acids: CAISELGGPLETQYF. The CDR3 DNA sequence: TGTGCCATCAGTGAACTCGGGGGGCCTCTGGAGACCCAGTACTTC. The rearrangement uses TRBV10-3 and TRBJ2-5; weak D call: TRBD2 (7 bases). The length of the CDR3 is 15 residues. The germline V and J ends were trimmed by 3 bases and 5 bases, with 16 bases remaining between them. In germline, CDR1 is ENHRY, CDR2 SYGVKD.

The chain recombines TRBV4-2 with TRBJ1-5; 9 positions agree with TRBD1. Losses at the gene ends were 4 bases for V and 7 bases for J; bases not matched to a gene: 5. CDR1 is LGHNA, CDR2 YNFKEQ, per germline. The CDR3 length is 14 residues. The CDR3 sequence is CASSRDRDIQPQHF. CDR3 coding DNA: TGTGCCAGCAGCCGGGACAGGGATATACAGCCCCAGCATTTT.

This clonotype was found once. V and J are TRBV3-1 and TRBJ1-4; the D gene is possibly TRBD1 (6 bases). This CDR3 is 14 amino acids long. Trimming left V 7 bases short and J 4 bases short, with 13 bases between. The V gene's germline CDR1 is LGHDT and CDR2 YNNKEL (reference sequence). The CDR3 coding sequence is TGTGCCAGCACCCGATTAGGGGGTAATGAAAAACTGTTTTTT. Amino acids: CASTRLGGNEKLFF.

This clonotype was observed a handful of times. In DNA form, the CDR3 reads TGTGCCAGCAGACCTAGAGGGGACAGTAGCAATCAGCCCCAGCATTTT. Translation gives CASRPRGDSSNQPQHF. The chain joins TRBV7-8 to TRBJ1-5, with 7 bases fitting TRBD1. The CDR3 is 16 residues long. Unmatched junction bases numbered 8, after V lost 6 bases and J lost 0 bases. Looked up from germline, CDR1 is SGHVS and CDR2 is FQNEAQ.